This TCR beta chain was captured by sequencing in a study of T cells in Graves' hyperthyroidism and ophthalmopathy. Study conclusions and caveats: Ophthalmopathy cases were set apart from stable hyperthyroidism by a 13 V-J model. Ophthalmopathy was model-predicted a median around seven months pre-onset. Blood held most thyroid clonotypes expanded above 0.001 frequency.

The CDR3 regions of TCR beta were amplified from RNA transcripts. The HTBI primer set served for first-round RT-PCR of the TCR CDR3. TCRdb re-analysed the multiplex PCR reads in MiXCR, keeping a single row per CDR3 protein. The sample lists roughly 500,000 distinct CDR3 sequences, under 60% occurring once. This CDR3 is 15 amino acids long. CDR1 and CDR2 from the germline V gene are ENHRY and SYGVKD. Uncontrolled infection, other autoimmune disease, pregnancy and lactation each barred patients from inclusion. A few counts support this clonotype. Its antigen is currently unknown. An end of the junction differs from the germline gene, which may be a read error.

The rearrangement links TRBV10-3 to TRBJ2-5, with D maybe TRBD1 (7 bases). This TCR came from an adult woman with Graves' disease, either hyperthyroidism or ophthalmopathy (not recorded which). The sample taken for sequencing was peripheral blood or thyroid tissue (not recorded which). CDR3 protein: CAISEEGTAQETQYF. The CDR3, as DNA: TGTGCTATCAGTGAGGAGGGGACAGCTCAAGAGACCCAGTACTTC.